This TCR beta chain came from a study of T cell responses to AZD1222 COVID-19 vaccine. Clones were sequenced by immunoSEQ multiplex PCR, and TCRdb holds only the in-frame ones, with some missing. The sample has roughly 200,000 clones, approximately 89% seen once; the top ten hold under 2%. CDR3 length: 14 amino acids. The germline V gene has CDR1 SEHNR and CDR2 FQNEAQ (reference sequence). The ends were cut back, 2 bases at V and 6 bases at J, with 11 bases in the middle. The TCR was taken from an adult who received the AZD1222 COVID-19 vaccine. The specimen comprised peripheral blood, sampled 28 days after the second AZD1222 dose. The chain has TRBV7-9 and TRBJ1-5, with D tentatively TRBD1 (6 bases). CDR3 bases: TGTGCCAGCAGCTTAACGACAGGCGGTCAGCCCCAGCATTTT. This encodes CASSLTTGGQPQHF.